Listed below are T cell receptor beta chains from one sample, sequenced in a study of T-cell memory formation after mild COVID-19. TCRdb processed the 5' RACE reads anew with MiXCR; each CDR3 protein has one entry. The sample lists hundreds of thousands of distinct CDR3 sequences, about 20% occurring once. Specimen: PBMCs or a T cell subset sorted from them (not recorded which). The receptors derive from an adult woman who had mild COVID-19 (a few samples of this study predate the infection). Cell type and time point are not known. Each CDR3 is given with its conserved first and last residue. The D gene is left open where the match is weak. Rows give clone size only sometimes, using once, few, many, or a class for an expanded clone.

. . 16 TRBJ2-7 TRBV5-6 CASSLWGAGAGYEQYF TGTGCCAGCAGCTTGTGGGGGGCGGGGGCTGGCTACGAGCAGTACTTC
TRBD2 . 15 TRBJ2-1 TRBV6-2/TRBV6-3 CASSQRLAGGNEQFF TGTGCCAGCAGTCAGAGACTAGCGGGAGGCAATGAGCAGTTCTTC
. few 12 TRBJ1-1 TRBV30 CAWSISNTEAFF TGTGCCTGGAGTATCTCGAACACTGAAGCTTTCTTT
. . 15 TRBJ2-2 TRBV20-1 CSARDYRQSTGELFF TGCAGTGCTAGAGATTATCGGCAGAGCACCGGGGAGCTGTTTTTT
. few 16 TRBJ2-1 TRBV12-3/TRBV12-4 CASSSTGNPRFNEQFF TGTGCCAGCAGTTCTACCGGGAACCCGAGGTTTAATGAGCAGTTCTTC
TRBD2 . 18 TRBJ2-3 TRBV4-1 CASSQDAARGGLTDTQYF TGCGCCAGCAGCCAAGACGCTGCCCGCGGGGGGCTCACAGATACGCAGTATTTT
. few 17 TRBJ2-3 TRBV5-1 CASSGVGEVAHTDTQYF TGCGCCAGCAGTGGGGTTGGTGAGGTGGCCCACACAGATACGCAGTATTTT
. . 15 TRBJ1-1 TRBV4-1 CASSQEVRGGTEAFF TGCGCCAGCAGCCAAGAAGTGAGAGGTGGGACTGAAGCTTTCTTT
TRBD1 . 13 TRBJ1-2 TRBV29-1 CSVGQGGVYGYTF TGCAGCGTGGGACAGGGCGGCGTCTATGGCTACACCTTC
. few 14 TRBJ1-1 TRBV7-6 CASSPGVRSTEAFF TGTGCCAGCAGCCCAGGGGTTAGAAGCACTGAAGCTTTCTTT
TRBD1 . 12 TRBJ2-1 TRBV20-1 CSARLWTGDMFF TGCAGTGCTAGACTCTGGACAGGGGATATGTTCTTC
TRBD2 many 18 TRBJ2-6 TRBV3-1 CASSQYASGGSGANVLTF TGTGCCAGCAGCCAATATGCTAGCGGGGGCTCTGGGGCCAACGTCCTGACTTTC
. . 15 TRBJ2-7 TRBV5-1 CASSLAPGIGYEQYF TGCGCCAGCAGCTTGGCCCCGGGGATTGGCTACGAGCAGTACTTC
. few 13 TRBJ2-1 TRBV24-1 CATSDGKVYEQFF TGTGCCACCAGTGACGGGAAAGTCTATGAGCAGTTCTTC